The 4 T cell receptor beta chains in this list originate from one sample, sequenced in a study of shared clonotypes between healthy human individuals (dated by TCRdb to the early 2020s). Libraries were made using the immunoSEQ multiplex PCR assay. The immuneACCESS repertoire file appears here via TCRdb, limited to in-frame rearrangements. These files lack a portion of the clones; in checked studies, under half of the deficit traces to unresolved V genes, and the cause of the others is not known. A total of some 2,100,000 clones appear in this sample, approximately 94% of them only once. Of the sample, approximately 0.13% is held by the ten largest clones. Sequenced sample: naive CD4+ T cells sorted from blood. The cell subset or site label corresponds to: CD45RA+ positively selected. These TCRs come from a man aged 18 to 35 in good health.

This chain joins TRBV6-6 and TRBJ1-5; perhaps TRBD1 as D (6 bases). This CDR3 is 15 amino acids long. Trimming removed 2 bases at V and 4 bases at J, with 12 bases between. Germline V gene lookup returns CDR1 MNHNY and CDR2 SVGAGI (reference sequence). The CDR3 here is CASSYGGTNNQPQHF. CDR3 sequence (DNA): TGTGCCAGCAGTTACGGAGGGACAAATAATCAGCCCCAGCATTTT.

The chain employs TRBV7-2 and TRBJ2-2; 9 bases line up with TRBD2. From germline, CDR1 is SGHTA and CDR2 FQGNSA. The CDR3 has 19 amino acids. Trimming cost V 4 bases and J 6 bases; bases outside gene matches: 18. The CDR3 bases are TGTGCCAGCAGCTCCGGCCAGGGTAGCGGGAGTTTTACCGCCGGGGAGCTGTTTTTT. Its translation: CASSSGQGSGSFTAGELFF.

This clone was seen only once. The chain carries TRBV5-1 and TRBJ1-5; perhaps TRBD1 as D (5 bases). The length of the CDR3 is 15 residues. Deletions cut 1 base from V and 3 bases from J, with 11 bases between. The V gene's germline CDR1 is SGHRS and CDR2 YFSETQ. Here the CDR3 reads CASSLQGDPNQPQHF. CDR3 nucleotides: TGCGCCAGCAGCTTGCAGGGAGACCCCAATCAGCCCCAGCATTTT.

CDR3 nucleotide sequence: TGTGCCAGCAGCGCCGACGGGTCTAGGGTCTACGAGCAGTACTTC. It encodes CASSADGSRVYEQYF. This chain connects TRBV7-2 to TRBJ2-7; D is ambiguous. Trimming took 5 bases from V and 3 from J, leaving 17 bases between them. The CDR3 consists of 15 residues. Germline lookup yields CDR1 SGHTA and CDR2 FQGNSA.